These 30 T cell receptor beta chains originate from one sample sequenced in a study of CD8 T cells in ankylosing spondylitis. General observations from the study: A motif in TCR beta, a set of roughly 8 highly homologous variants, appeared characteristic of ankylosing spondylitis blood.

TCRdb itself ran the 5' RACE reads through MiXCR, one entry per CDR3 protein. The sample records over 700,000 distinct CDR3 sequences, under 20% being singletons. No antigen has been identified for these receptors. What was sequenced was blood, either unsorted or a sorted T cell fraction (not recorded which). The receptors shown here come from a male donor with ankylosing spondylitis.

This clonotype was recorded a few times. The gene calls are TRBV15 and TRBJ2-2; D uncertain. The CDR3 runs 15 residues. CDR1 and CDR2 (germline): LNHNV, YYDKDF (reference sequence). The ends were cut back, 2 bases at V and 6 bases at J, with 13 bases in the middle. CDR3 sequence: CATSRSPTVPGELFF. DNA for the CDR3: TGTGCCACCAGCAGATCCCCTACGGTGCCCGGGGAGCTGTTTTTT.

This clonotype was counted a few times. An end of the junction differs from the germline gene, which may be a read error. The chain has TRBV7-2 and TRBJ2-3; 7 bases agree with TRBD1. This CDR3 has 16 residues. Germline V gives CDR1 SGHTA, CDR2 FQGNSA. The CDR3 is CASTLVGTVPTDTQYF. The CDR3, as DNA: TGTGCCAGCACCTTAGTCGGGACAGTCCCCACAGATACGCAGTATTTT.

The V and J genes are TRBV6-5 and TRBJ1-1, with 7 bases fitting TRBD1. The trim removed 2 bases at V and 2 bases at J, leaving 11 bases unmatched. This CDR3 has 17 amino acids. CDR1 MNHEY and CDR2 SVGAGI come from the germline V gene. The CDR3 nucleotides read TGTGCCAGCAGTTACCCACCGGGACAGCCACCTAACACTGAAGCTTTCTTT. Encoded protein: CASSYPPGQPPNTEAFF.

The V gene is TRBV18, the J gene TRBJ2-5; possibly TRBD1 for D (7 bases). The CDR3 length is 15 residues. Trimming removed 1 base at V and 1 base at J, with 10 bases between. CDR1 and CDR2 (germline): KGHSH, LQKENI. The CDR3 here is CASSPQEGAQETQYF. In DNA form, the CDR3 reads TGTGCCAGCTCACCACAGGAGGGGGCCCAAGAGACCCAGTACTTC.

The CDR3 DNA is TGTGCCAGCAGCCGCCGGGACACACCTATGGACTACGAGCAGTACTTC. Residues: CASSRRDTPMDYEQYF. The rearrangement uses TRBV7-9 and TRBJ2-7; TRBD1 might be the D (6 bases). V gave up 5 bases and J gave up 3 bases, with 20 bases separating them. The CDR3 is made up of 16 amino acids. In germline, CDR1 is SEHNR, CDR2 FQNEAQ (reference sequence).

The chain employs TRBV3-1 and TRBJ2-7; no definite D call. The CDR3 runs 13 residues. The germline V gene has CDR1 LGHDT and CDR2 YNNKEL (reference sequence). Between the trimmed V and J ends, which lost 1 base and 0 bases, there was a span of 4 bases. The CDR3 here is CASSQVHSYEQYF. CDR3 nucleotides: TGTGCCAGCAGCCAAGTCCACTCCTACGAGCAGTACTTC.

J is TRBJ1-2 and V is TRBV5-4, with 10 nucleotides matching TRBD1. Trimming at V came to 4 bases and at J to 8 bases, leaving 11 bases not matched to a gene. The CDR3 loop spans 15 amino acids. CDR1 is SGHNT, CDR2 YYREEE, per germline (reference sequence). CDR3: CASSTTGGLLRGYTF. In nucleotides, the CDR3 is TGTGCCAGCAGCACGACAGGGGGCCTACTCCGCGGCTACACCTTC.

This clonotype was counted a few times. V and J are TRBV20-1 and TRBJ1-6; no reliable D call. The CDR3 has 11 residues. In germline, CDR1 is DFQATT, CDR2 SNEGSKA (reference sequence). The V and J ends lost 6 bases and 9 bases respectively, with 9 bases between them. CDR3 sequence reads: CSARQISPLHF. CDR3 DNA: TGCAGTGCAAGACAAATTTCACCCCTCCACTTT.

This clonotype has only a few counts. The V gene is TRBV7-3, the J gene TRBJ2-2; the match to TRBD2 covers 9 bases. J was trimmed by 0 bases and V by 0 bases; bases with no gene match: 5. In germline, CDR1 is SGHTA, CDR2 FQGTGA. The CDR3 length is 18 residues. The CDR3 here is CASSLTIAGATNTGELFF. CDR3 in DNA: TGTGCCAGCAGCTTAACTATAGCGGGGGCCACGAACACCGGGGAGCTGTTTTTT.

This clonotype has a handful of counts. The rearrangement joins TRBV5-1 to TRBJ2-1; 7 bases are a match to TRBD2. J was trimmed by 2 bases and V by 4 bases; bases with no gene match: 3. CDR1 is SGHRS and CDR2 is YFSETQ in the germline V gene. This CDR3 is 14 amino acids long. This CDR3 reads CASSPSGPYNEQFF. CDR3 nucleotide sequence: TGCGCCAGCAGCCCTAGCGGTCCCTACAATGAGCAGTTCTTC. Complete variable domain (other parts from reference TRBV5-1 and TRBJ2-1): KAGVTQTPRYLIKTRGQQVTLSCSPISGHRSVSWYQQTPGQGLQFLFEYFSETQRNKGNFPGRFSGRQFSNSRSEMNVSTLELGDSALYLCASSPSGPYNEQFFGPGTRLTVL.

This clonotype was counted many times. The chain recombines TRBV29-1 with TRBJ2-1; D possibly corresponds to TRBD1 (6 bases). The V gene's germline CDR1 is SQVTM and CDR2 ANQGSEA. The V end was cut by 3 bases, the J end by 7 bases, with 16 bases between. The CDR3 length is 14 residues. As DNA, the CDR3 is TGCAGCGTTGATGGGGGCCGCCTCTGGAATGAGCAGTTCTTC. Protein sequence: CSVDGGRLWNEQFF.

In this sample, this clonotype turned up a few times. CDR3 DNA sequence: TGTGCCTGGACACGGTGGGACAGGGGAAACACTGAAGCTTTCTTT. It encodes CAWTRWDRGNTEAFF. The gene calls are TRBV30 and TRBJ1-1, with 10 bases matching TRBD1. V gave up 4 bases and J gave up 2 bases; unmatched junction bases: 7. The CDR3 extends over 15 amino acids. In germline, CDR1 is GTSNPN, CDR2 SVGIG (reference sequence).

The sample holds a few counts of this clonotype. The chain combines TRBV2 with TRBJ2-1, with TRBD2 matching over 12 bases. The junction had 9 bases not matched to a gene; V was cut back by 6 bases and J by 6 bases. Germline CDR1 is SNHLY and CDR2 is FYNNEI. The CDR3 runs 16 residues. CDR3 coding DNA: TGTGCCAGCAGAAAAATGACTAGCGGGAGTCTCAATGAGCAGTTCTTC. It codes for CASRKMTSGSLNEQFF.

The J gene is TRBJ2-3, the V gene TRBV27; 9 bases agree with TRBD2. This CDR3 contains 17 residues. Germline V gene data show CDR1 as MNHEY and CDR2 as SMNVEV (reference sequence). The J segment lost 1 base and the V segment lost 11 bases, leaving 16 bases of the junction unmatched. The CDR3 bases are TGTGCCGGACTGACCGAAAGCGGGAGGAAATGCACAGATACGCAGTATTTT. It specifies CAGLTESGRKCTDTQYF.

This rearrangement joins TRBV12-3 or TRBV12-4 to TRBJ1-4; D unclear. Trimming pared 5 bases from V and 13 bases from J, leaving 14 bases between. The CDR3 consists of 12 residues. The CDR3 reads CASSPGERGLFF. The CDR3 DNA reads TGTGCCAGCAGTCCAGGCGAGAGAGGACTGTTTTTT.

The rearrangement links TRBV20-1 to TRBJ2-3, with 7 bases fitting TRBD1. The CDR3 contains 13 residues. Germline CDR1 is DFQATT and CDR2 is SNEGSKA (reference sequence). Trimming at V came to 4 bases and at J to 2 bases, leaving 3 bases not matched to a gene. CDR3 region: CSATGQLTDTQYF. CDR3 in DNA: TGCAGTGCTACGGGACAGCTCACAGATACGCAGTATTTT.

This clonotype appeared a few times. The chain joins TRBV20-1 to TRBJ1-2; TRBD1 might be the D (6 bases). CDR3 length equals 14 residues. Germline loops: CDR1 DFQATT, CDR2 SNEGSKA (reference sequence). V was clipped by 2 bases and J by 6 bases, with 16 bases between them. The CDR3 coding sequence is TGCAGTGCTAGACCCCAGGGGCGCCGGAATGGCTACACCTTC. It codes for CSARPQGRRNGYTF.

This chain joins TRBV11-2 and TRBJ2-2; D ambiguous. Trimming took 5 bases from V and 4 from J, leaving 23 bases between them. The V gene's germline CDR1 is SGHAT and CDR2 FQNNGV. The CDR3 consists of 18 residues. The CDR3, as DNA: TGTGCCAGCAGCGCCAAGTGGTCTACCTCAGGCGGCACCGGGGAGCTGTTTTTT. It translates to CASSAKWSTSGGTGELFF.

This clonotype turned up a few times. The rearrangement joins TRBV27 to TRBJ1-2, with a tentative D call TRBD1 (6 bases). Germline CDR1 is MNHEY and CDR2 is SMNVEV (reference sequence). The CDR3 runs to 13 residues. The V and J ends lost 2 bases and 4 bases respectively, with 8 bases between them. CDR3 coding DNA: TGTGCCAGCAGTTTAACGGACAGCTATGGCTACACCTTC. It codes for CASSLTDSYGYTF.

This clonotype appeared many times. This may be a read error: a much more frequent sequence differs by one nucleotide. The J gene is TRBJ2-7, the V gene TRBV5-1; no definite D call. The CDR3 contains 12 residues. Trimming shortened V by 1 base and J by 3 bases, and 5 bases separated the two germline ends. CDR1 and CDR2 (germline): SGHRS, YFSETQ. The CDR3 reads CASSLKGYEQYF. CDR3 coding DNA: TGCGCCAGCAGCTTGAAGGGCTACGAGCAGTACTTC.

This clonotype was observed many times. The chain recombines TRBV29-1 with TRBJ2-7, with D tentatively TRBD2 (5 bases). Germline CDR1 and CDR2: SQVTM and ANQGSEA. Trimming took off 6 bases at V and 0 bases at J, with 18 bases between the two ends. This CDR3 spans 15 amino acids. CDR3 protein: CSVNTMSGSSYEQYF. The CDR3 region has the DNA TGCAGCGTCAACACTATGAGCGGAAGCTCCTACGAGCAGTACTTC.

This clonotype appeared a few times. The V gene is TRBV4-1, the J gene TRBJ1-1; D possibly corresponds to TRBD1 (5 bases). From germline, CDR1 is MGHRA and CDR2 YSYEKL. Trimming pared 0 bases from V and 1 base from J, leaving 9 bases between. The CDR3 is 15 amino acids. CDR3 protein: CASSQDTGGNTEAFF. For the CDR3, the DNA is TGCGCCAGCAGCCAAGATACGGGGGGGAACACTGAAGCTTTCTTT.

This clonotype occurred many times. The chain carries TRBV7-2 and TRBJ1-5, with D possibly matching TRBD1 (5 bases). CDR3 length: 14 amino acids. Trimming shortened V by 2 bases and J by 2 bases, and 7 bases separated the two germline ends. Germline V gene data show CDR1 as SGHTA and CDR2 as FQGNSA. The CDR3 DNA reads TGTGCCAGCAGCTTAATCAGGGGCAATCAGCCCCAGCATTTT. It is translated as CASSLIRGNQPQHF.

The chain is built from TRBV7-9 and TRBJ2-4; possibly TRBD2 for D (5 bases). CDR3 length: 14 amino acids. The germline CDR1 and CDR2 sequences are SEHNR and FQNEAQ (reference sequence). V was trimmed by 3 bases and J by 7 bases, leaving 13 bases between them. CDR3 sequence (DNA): TGTGCCAGCAGCTTTCTTGGAACGGGGAACATTCAGTACTTC. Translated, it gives CASSFLGTGNIQYF.

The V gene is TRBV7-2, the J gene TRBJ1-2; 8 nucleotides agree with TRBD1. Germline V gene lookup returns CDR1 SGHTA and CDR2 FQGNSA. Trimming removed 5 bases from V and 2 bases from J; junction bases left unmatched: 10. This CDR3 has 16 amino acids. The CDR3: CASSPNQGQGNYGYTF. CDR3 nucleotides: TGTGCCAGCAGCCCAAACCAAGGACAGGGAAACTATGGCTACACCTTC.

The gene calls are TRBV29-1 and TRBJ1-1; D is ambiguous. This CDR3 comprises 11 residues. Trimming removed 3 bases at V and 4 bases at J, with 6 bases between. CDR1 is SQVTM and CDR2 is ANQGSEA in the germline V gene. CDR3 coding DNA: TGCAGCGTTGATGGGAGCACTGAAGCTTTCTTT. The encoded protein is CSVDGSTEAFF.

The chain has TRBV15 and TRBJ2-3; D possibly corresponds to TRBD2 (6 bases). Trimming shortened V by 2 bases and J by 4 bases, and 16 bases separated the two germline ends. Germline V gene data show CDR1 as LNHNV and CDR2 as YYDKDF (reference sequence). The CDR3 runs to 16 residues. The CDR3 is CATSRLGGLEPDTQYF. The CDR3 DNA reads TGTGCCACCAGCAGACTGGGGGGACTGGAACCAGATACGCAGTATTTT.

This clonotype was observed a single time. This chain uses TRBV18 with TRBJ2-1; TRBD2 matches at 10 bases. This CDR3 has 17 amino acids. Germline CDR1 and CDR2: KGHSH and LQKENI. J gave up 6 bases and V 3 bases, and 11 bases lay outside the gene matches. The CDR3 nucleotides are TGTGCCAGCTCACCCTCATTAGCGGGGGGCGCTTTCAATGAGCAGTTCTTC. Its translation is CASSPSLAGGAFNEQFF.

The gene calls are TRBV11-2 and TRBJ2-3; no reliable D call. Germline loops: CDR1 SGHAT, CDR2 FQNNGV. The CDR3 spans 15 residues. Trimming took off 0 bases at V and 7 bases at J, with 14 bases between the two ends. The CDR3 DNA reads TGTGCCAGCAGCTTAGACGCTTTAGGATCAAATACGCAGTATTTT. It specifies CASSLDALGSNTQYF.

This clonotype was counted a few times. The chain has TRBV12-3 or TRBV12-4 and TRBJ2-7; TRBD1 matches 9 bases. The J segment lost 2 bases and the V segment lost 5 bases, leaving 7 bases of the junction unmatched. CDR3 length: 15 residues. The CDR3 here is CASSNSGTGTYEQYF. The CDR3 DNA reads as TGTGCCAGCAGTAACTCCGGGACAGGGACCTACGAGCAGTACTTC.